This T cell receptor (beta chain) appears in the sequencing data of a study of identical twins. Study-level points and caveats: Insertion counts were lower in abundant cord blood beta clonotypes, a trend that memory repertoires did not show. Twins' surplus sharing was weaker for beta out-of-frame sequences.

In the case of this clonotype: The target antigen is unknown.

Trimming pared 5 bases from V and 2 bases from J, leaving 18 bases between. The CDR3 is 16 amino acids. In germline, CDR1 is SNHLY, CDR2 FYNNEI. One entry per CDR3 protein, called by TCRdb with MiXCR from the 5' RACE reads. In the table there are more than 400,000 distinct CDR3 sequences, roughly 15% of which are singletons. Only healthy Caucasians were included as donors. These sequences were also reported in another study, on yellow fever vaccine responses in identical twins. That publication notes: Vaccine T cell responses of twins reportedly seemed partly convergent and partly personalized.

The TCR was taken from a woman younger than 30 in good health. The specimen sequenced was CD4+ T cells sorted from blood. V and J are TRBV2 and TRBJ1-2; perhaps TRBD1 as D (6 bases). CDR3 bases: TGTGCCAGCAGTCACAGGGTAGGCCCTCAAAACTATGGCTACACCTTC. It codes for CASSHRVGPQNYGYTF.